The 31 T cell receptor beta chains given below trace back to one sample, sequenced in a study of blood T cell repertoires in COVID-19 (dated by TCRdb to 2018 to 2020). Libraries came from the immunoSEQ multiplex PCR assay. The source is immuneACCESS, and TCRdb retained only in-frame sequences with V and J called. Part of the clones is not carried over; for the studies checked, unresolved V genes explain less than half of this, and the remainder is unexplained. The sample records around 270,000 clones, about 85% of which are singletons. About 0.9% of the sample is in the top ten clones. Sequencing used peripheral blood. The receptors were sampled from a human donor with COVID-19, enrolled during active disease. The donor label of this sample is uncertain.

This rearrangement joins TRBV5-8 to TRBJ2-5, with D maybe TRBD2 (5 bases). The V end was cut by 2 bases, the J end by 0 bases, with 5 bases between. This CDR3 has 13 amino acids. Germline V lookup: CDR1 SGHTS, CDR2 YDEGEE. CDR3 sequence (DNA): TGTGCCAGCAGCTTCGGGAACCAAGAGACCCAGTACTTC. Translating it yields CASSFGNQETQYF.

This sequence joins TRBV12-5 and TRBJ1-2; D may be TRBD1 (5 bases). V lost 4 bases, J lost 3 bases, and 9 bases lay in between. The germline V gene has CDR1 LGHNT and CDR2 FRNRAP. The CDR3 extends over 13 amino acids. DNA of the CDR3: TGTGCTAGTGGTTCCCCGGGGGACTATGGCTACACCTTC. Translating it yields CASGSPGDYGYTF.

The gene calls are TRBV2 and TRBJ1-5, with 11 bases lining up with TRBD1. V dropped 7 bases and J dropped 4; count of bases not matched to a gene: 3. The V gene's germline CDR1 is SNHLY and CDR2 FYNNEI. The CDR3 length is 14 residues. The CDR3 DNA sequence: TGTGCCAGCACCCGGGACAGGGGGAATCAGCCCCAGCATTTT. Encoded protein: CASTRDRGNQPQHF.

This chain links TRBV9 with TRBJ1-1, with 7 bases matching TRBD1. The CDR3 sequence is 14 residues long. Trimming cost V 3 bases and J 5 bases; bases outside gene matches: 7. Germline V CDR1 and CDR2: SGDLS, YYNGEE. Written as DNA, the CDR3 is TGTGCCAGCAGCGCCCCCCAGGGGGAGACTGAAGCTTTCTTT. This sequence encodes CASSAPQGETEAFF.

The chain has TRBV18 and TRBJ2-5, with TRBD1 matching over 8 bases. This CDR3 is built from 16 residues. CDR1 and CDR2 (germline): KGHSH, LQKENI. V shed 6 bases and J 5 bases; nucleotides not matched to a gene: 14. This CDR3 reads CASSAGQGGIGETQYF. Written as DNA, the CDR3 is TGTGCCAGCTCGGCCGGACAGGGTGGCATTGGGGAGACCCAGTACTTC.

This clone was counted between two and nine times. The chain has TRBV7-3 and TRBJ1-2, with 7 positions matching TRBD1. The V segment lost 5 bases and the J segment 4 bases; nucleotides outside the gene matches: 7. Germline CDR1 reads SGHTA; CDR2 reads FQGTGA. There are 14 residues in the CDR3. In DNA form, the CDR3 reads TGTGCCAGCAGCCCTACCCAGGGGGTCTATGGCTACACCTTC. Amino acid sequence: CASSPTQGVYGYTF.

V usage is TRBV15 and J usage is TRBJ1-5; no definite D call. The germline V and J ends were trimmed by 1 base and 4 bases, with 14 bases remaining between them. Germline values: CDR1 LNHNV, CDR2 YYDKDF (reference sequence). The length of the CDR3 is 16 residues. CDR3 DNA sequence: TGTGCCACCAGCAGAGGGTTGTCGGGAGCGAATCAGCCCCAGCATTTT. This sequence encodes CATSRGLSGANQPQHF.

With respect to this clone: The same CDR3 arises from other DNA sequences in this sample as well. The J gene is TRBJ1-5, the V gene TRBV11-2, with D perhaps TRBD1 (6 bases). The CDR3 contains 14 residues. CDR1 SGHAT and CDR2 FQNNGV come from the germline V gene. Deletions cut 0 bases from V and 4 bases from J, with 7 bases between. The CDR3 DNA follows: TGTGCCAGCAGCTTAGACAGGGGAAATCAGCCCCAGCATTTT. Amino acids: CASSLDRGNQPQHF.

The V call is TRBV28, the J call TRBJ2-7, with TRBD1 matching over 9 bases. The germline CDR1 and CDR2 sequences are MDHEN and SYDVKM. The J segment lost 2 bases and the V segment lost 5 bases, leaving 7 bases of the junction unmatched. The CDR3 spans 15 residues. The CDR3 is CASSPSGQGAYEQYF. The DNA of the CDR3 is TGTGCCAGCAGTCCCTCGGGACAGGGCGCCTACGAGCAGTACTTC.

The chain employs TRBV7-3 and TRBJ2-1; D possibly corresponds to TRBD1 (6 bases). CDR3 length: 15 residues. Germline V gives CDR1 SGHTA, CDR2 FQGTGA. V lost 2 bases and J 2 bases, leaving 10 bases between the germline ends. Written as DNA, the CDR3 is TGTGCCAGCAGCTTACCAGGGGCGGCCTACAATGAGCAGTTCTTC. Amino acid sequence: CASSLPGAAYNEQFF.

The chain couples TRBV7-3 to TRBJ2-2, with a tentative D call TRBD2 (5 bases). This CDR3 has 15 amino acids. Germline assignment: CDR1 SGHTA and CDR2 FQGTGA. Deletions cut 5 bases from V and 3 bases from J, with 13 bases between. As DNA, the CDR3 is TGTGCCAGCAGCCGCTTGGGGAGATACACCGGGGAGCTGTTTTTT. Translated: CASSRLGRYTGELFF.

This clone was found a few times. The gene calls are TRBV7-2 and TRBJ1-1, with D unresolved. CDR1 SGHTA and CDR2 FQGNSA come from the germline V gene. CDR3 size: 14 residues. Trimming removed 1 base from V and 1 base from J, with 7 bases in between. CDR3 in DNA: TGTGCCAGCAGCTTAGTAGTCCCGAACACTGAAGCTTTCTTT. Translation: CASSLVVPNTEAFF. The variable domain in full, completed from reference TRBV7-2 and TRBJ1-1, reads GAGVSQSPSNKVTEKGKDVELRCDPISGHTALYWYRQSLGQGLEFLIYFQGNSAPDKSGLPSDRFSAERTGGSVSTLTIQRTQQEDSAVYLCASSLVVPNTEAFFGQGTRLTVV.

The chain uses TRBV3-1 (or the pseudogene TRBV3-2) and TRBJ2-3, with D maybe TRBD1 (6 bases). Germline CDR1 reads LGHDT; CDR2 reads YNNKEL (reference sequence). The CDR3 consists of 14 residues. V was clipped by 4 bases and J by 10 bases, with 18 bases between them. Written as DNA, the CDR3 is TGTGCCAGCAGCCCCAAGTTGGGGGACAATTCGCAGTATTTT. As protein: CASSPKLGDNSQYF.

This clone was seen only a few times. The CDR3 loop is CASSLGLEHTGELFF. DNA of the CDR3: TGTGCCAGCAGTCTCGGACTAGAACACACCGGGGAGCTGTTTTTT. V usage is TRBV7-8 and J usage is TRBJ2-2; TRBD2 agrees at 7 bases. The CDR3 has 15 amino acids. V lost 6 bases, J lost 3 bases, and 7 bases stayed unmatched. The germline CDR1 and CDR2 sequences are SGHVS and FQNEAQ. Full variable domain (remainder filled in from reference TRBV7-8 and TRBJ2-2): GAGVSQSPRYKVAKRGQDVALRCDPISGHVSLFWYQQALGQGPEFLTYFQNEAQLDKSGLPSDRFFAERPEGSVSTLKIQRTQQEDSAVYLCASSLGLEHTGELFFGEGSRLTVL.

The chain combines TRBV18 with TRBJ2-7, with 9 bases matching TRBD2. Germline CDR1 is KGHSH and CDR2 is LQKENI. The CDR3 covers 17 residues. V lost 0 bases, J lost 2 bases, and 8 bases stayed unmatched. The CDR3 nucleotides read TGTGCCAGCTCACCACCGTCTAGCGGGGCCGCGGCCTACGAGCAGTACTTC. It is translated as CASSPPSSGAAAYEQYF. Full variable domain (missing parts from reference TRBV18 and TRBJ2-7): NAGVMQNPRHLVRRRGQEARLRCSPMKGHSHVYWYRQLPEEGLKFMVYLQKENIIDESGMPKERFSAEFPKEGPSILRIQQVVRGDSAAYFCASSPPSSGAAAYEQYFGPGTRLTVT.

The CDR3: CASSYPRGERGYTF. The CDR3 DNA follows: TGTGCCAGCAGTTACCCTCGCGGGGAGAGGGGCTACACCTTC. This sequence joins TRBV6-2 or TRBV6-3 and TRBJ1-2, with D hard to call. CDR1 and CDR2 (germline): MNHEY, SVGEGT. The CDR3 consists of 14 residues. The V and J ends lost 2 bases and 8 bases respectively, with 15 bases between them.

This clone was seen more than once but under ten times. V and J are TRBV7-9 and TRBJ1-2, with unresolved D. V was cut by 7 bases and J by 4 bases, with 16 bases left in between. Germline assignment: CDR1 SEHNR and CDR2 FQNEAQ (reference sequence). There are 14 residues in the CDR3. Here the CDR3 reads CASTPGLRFYGYTF. The CDR3 nucleotides are TGTGCCAGCACCCCGGGATTGAGGTTCTATGGCTACACCTTC.

This sequence joins TRBV5-6 and TRBJ2-7; D call uncertain. Germline assignment: CDR1 SGHDT and CDR2 YYEEEE. Trimming left V 2 bases short and J 2 bases short, with 5 bases between. This CDR3 has 12 residues. In DNA, the CDR3 is TGTGCCAGCAGCTTTAGTGCCTACGAGCAGTACTTC. Its translation: CASSFSAYEQYF.

The genes are TRBV5-1 and TRBJ1-1, with a tentative D call TRBD1 (6 bases). Germline CDR1 and CDR2: SGHRS and YFSETQ. This CDR3 has 14 amino acids. With 7 bases removed from V and 2 bases from J, the gap between germline ends came to 15 bases. The CDR3 here is CASARGGGNTEAFF. The CDR3 nucleotides read TGCGCCAGCGCCCGGGGAGGGGGAAACACTGAAGCTTTCTTT. Variable domain in full (rest from reference TRBV5-1 and TRBJ1-1): KAGVTQTPRYLIKTRGQQVTLSCSPISGHRSVSWYQQTPGQGLQFLFEYFSETQRNKGNFPGRFSGRQFSNSRSEMNVSTLELGDSALYLCASARGGGNTEAFFGQGTRLTVV.

This chain joins TRBV18 and TRBJ1-2, with a possible D match to TRBD1 (5 bases). This CDR3 region has 14 residues. Germline CDR1 is KGHSH and CDR2 is LQKENI. The V end was cut by 3 bases, the J end by 6 bases, with 14 bases between. In nucleotides, the CDR3 is TGTGCCAGCTCACCGAGTTCACAGGAAGATGGCTACACCTTC. Translation: CASSPSSQEDGYTF.

This chain joins TRBV3-1 (or the pseudogene TRBV3-2) and TRBJ1-5; a weak D match, TRBD1 (6 bases). The germline gives CDR1 LGHDT, CDR2 YNNKEL (reference sequence). The CDR3 runs to 14 residues. V shed 4 bases and J shed 6 bases, with 13 bases lying between them. CDR3 nucleotides: TGTGCCAGCAGCCTCCAGGGGCGTACTCAGCCCCAGCATTTT. Its protein is CASSLQGRTQPQHF.

The chain is built from TRBV27 and TRBJ2-3; 8 bases line up with TRBD1. Germline lookup yields CDR1 MNHEY and CDR2 SMNVEV (reference sequence). There are 16 residues in the CDR3. Trimming at V came to 7 bases and at J to 3 bases, leaving 12 bases not matched to a gene. CDR3 sequence reads: CASKNTGGLWTDTQYF. In DNA, the CDR3 is TGTGCCAGCAAGAACACAGGGGGATTGTGGACAGATACGCAGTATTTT.

The chain links TRBV19 to TRBJ1-2; no firm D call. V was shortened by 5 bases and J by 6 bases, with 16 bases between the two germline ends. The CDR3 loop spans 14 amino acids. The germline gives CDR1 LNHDA, CDR2 SQIVND (reference sequence). CDR3: CASSADAGVDGYTF. The CDR3 DNA sequence: TGTGCCAGTAGTGCAGACGCCGGAGTCGATGGCTACACCTTC.

This clone was counted once. The V call is TRBV7-2, the J call TRBJ1-2; 8 bases fit TRBD1. The CDR3 sequence is 15 residues long. Germline assignment: CDR1 SGHTA and CDR2 FQGNSA. The ends lost 4 bases at V and 8 bases at J; junction bases unmatched: 12. The CDR3 coding sequence is TGTGCCAGCAGCTCCTCGACAGGGGACCCGTTAGGCTACACCTTC. This encodes CASSSSTGDPLGYTF.

V usage is TRBV19 and J usage is TRBJ2-1, with 9 bases fitting TRBD2. Germline V gene lookup returns CDR1 LNHDA and CDR2 SQIVND (reference sequence). Trimming removed 3 bases from V and 10 bases from J; junction bases left unmatched: 10. CDR3 length: 15 amino acids. CDR3 nucleotides: TGTGCCAGTAGTATTGGGCTAGCGGGGATAGTGGAGCAGTTCTTC. This encodes CASSIGLAGIVEQFF.

The gene calls are TRBV19 and TRBJ1-6; maybe TRBD1 (6 bases). The germline V gene encodes CDR1 LNHDA and CDR2 SQIVND (reference sequence). The CDR3 extends over 17 amino acids. Trimming cost V 9 bases and J 10 bases, with 28 bases left between them. The CDR3 sequence: CARVRASTGLLSSPLHF. The CDR3 region has the DNA TGTGCCAGGGTTAGGGCCTCAACAGGGCTACTTTCATCACCCCTCCACTTT.

The chain recombines TRBV7-2 with TRBJ1-5; 10 positions agree with TRBD1. The CDR3 covers 16 residues. CDR1 and CDR2 (germline): SGHTA, FQGNSA. V trimming: 4 bases; J trimming: 5 bases; junction bases outside the gene matches: 8. The CDR3 DNA is TGTGCCAGCAGCTCCCAAACCGGGACAGGGGATCAGCCCCAGCATTTT. Its protein product is CASSSQTGTGDQPQHF.

The chain carries TRBV5-1 and TRBJ1-1, with 10 nucleotides matching TRBD1. The germline V gene has CDR1 SGHRS and CDR2 YFSETQ. The CDR3 consists of 17 residues. Losses at the gene ends were 1 base for V and 2 bases for J; bases not matched to a gene: 8. CDR3 coding DNA: TGCGCCAGCAGCTTGACCGGGACAGGGGCGGAAAACACTGAAGCTTTCTTT. Encoded protein: CASSLTGTGAENTEAFF.

V usage is TRBV6-2 or TRBV6-3 and J usage is TRBJ2-7; 10 nucleotides match TRBD2. CDR1 and CDR2 from the germline V gene are MNHEY and SVGEGT. The CDR3 consists of 14 residues. The trim removed 2 bases at V and 4 bases at J, leaving 2 bases unmatched. This CDR3 is CASSYPSGRYEQYF. Written as DNA, the CDR3 is TGTGCCAGCAGTTACCCTAGCGGGAGATACGAGCAGTACTTC.

V and J are TRBV27 and TRBJ1-5; 12 positions match TRBD1. CDR1 and CDR2 from the germline V gene are MNHEY and SMNVEV (reference sequence). The CDR3 covers 18 residues. Unmatched junction bases numbered 8, after V lost 2 bases and J lost 3 bases. CDR3 in amino acids: CASSLEGQGATYNQPQHF. For the CDR3, the DNA is TGTGCCAGCAGTTTAGAGGGACAGGGGGCCACATACAATCAGCCCCAGCATTTT.

The gene calls are TRBV18 and TRBJ2-7, with 7 nucleotides matching TRBD2. With 0 bases clipped from V and 1 base from J, the junction kept 6 bases outside the gene matches. The germline V gene encodes CDR1 KGHSH and CDR2 LQKENI. The CDR3 is 16 amino acids. CDR3 DNA sequence: TGTGCCAGCTCACCACCGAGCGTAGCGGGTTCCTACGAGCAGTACTTC. It translates to CASSPPSVAGSYEQYF. The variable domain in full, completed from reference TRBV18 and TRBJ2-7, reads NAGVMQNPRHLVRRRGQEARLRCSPMKGHSHVYWYRQLPEEGLKFMVYLQKENIIDESGMPKERFSAEFPKEGPSILRIQQVVRGDSAAYFCASSPPSVAGSYEQYFGPGTRLTVT.